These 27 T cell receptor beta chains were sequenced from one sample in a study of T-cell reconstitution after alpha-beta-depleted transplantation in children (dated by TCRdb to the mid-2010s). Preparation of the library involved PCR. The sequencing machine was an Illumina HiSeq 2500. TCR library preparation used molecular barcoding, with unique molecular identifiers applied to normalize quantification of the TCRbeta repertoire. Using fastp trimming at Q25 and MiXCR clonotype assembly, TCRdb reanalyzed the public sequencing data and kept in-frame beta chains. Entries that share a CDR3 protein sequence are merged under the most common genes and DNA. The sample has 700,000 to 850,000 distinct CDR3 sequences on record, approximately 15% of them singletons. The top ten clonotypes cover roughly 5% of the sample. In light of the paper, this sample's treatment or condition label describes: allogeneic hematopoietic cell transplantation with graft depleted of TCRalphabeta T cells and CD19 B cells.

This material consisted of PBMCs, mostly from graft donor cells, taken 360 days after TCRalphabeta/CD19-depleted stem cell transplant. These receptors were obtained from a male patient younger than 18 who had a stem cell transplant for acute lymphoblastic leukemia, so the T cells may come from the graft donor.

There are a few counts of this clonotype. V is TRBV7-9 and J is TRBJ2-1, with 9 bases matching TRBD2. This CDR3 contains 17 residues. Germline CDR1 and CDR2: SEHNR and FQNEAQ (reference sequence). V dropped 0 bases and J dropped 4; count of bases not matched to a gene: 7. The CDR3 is CASSLASSSGRYNEQFF. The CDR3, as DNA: TGTGCCAGCAGCTTAGCCTCATCCAGCGGGAGGTACAATGAGCAGTTCTTC.

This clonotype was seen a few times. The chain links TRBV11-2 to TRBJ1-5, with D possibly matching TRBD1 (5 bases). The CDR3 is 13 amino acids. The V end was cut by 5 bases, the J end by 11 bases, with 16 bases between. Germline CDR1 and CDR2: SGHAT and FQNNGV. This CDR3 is CASSPSRSGAQHF. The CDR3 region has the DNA TGTGCCAGCAGCCCCTCAAGGTCGGGGGCCCAGCATTTT.

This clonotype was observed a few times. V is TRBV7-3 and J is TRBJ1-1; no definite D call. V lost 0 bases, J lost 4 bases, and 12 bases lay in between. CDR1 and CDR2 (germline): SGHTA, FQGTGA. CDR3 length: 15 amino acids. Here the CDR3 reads CASSLTAMAGTEAFF. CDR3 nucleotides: TGTGCCAGCAGCTTAACGGCGATGGCGGGCACTGAAGCTTTCTTT.

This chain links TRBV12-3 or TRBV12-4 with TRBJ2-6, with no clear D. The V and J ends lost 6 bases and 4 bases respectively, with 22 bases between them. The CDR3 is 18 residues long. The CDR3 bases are TGTGCCAGCAGCTTCGGTGTTAGCTTCCTGGGGGGGGCCAACGTCCTGACTTTC. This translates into CASSFGVSFLGGANVLTF.

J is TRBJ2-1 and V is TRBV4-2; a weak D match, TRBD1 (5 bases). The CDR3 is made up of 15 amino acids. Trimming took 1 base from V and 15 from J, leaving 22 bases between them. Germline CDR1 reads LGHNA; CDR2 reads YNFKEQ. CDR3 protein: CASSQVAVQGIVLFF. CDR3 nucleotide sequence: TGTGCCAGCAGCCAAGTAGCCGTCCAGGGCATTGTTTTGTTCTTC.

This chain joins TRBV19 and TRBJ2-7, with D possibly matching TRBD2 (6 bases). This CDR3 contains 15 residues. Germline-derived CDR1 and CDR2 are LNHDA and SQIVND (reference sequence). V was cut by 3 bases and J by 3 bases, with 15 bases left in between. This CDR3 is CASSISGDGVYEQYF. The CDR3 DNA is TGTGCCAGTAGTATTAGCGGTGATGGTGTCTACGAGCAGTACTTC. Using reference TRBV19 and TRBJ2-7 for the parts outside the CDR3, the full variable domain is DGGITQSPKYLFRKEGQNVTLSCEQNLNHDAMYWYRQDPGQGLRLIYYSQIVNDFQKGDIAEGYSVSREKKESFPLTVTSAQKNPTAFYLCASSISGDGVYEQYFGPGTRLTVT.

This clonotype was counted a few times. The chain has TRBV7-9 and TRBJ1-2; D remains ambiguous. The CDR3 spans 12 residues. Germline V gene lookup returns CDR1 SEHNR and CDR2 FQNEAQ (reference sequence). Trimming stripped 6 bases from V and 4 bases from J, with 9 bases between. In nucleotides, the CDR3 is TGTGCCAGCAGACGTGGCCCCTATGGCTACACCTTC. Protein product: CASRRGPYGYTF. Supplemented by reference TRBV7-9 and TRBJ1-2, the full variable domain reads DTGVSQNPRHKITKRGQNVTFRCDPISEHNRLYWYRQTLGQGPEFLTYFQNEAQLEKSRLLSDRFSAERPKGSFSTLEIQRTEQGDSAMYLCASRRGPYGYTFGSGTRLTVV.

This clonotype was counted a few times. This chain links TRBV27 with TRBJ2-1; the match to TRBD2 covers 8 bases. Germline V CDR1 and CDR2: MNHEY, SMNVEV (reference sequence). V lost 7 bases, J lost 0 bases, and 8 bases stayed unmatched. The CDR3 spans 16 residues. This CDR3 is CASIRKRGSSYNEQFF. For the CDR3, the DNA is TGTGCCAGCATTCGCAAGCGGGGGAGCTCCTACAATGAGCAGTTCTTC.

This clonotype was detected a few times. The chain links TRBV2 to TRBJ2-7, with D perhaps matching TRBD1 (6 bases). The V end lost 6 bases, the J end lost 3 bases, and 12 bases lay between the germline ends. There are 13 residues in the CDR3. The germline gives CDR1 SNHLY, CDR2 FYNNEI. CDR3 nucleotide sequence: TGTGCCAGCAGAGCAGGGGCAAACTACGAGCAGTACTTC. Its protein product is CASRAGANYEQYF.

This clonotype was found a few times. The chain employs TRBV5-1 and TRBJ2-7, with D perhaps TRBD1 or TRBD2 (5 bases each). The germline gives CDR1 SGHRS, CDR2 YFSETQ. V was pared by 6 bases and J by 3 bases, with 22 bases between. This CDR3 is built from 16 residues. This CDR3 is CASTPPRGDARYEQYF. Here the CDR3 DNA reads TGCGCCAGCACCCCCCCGAGAGGGGATGCTCGCTACGAGCAGTACTTC.

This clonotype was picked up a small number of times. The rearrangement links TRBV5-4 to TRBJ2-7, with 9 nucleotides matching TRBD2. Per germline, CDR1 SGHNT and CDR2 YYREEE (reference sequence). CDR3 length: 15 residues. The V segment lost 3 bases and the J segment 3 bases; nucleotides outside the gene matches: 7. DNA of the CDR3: TGTGCCAGCAGCTCCGGGACTAGCCGGTTCTACGAGCAGTACTTC. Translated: CASSSGTSRFYEQYF.

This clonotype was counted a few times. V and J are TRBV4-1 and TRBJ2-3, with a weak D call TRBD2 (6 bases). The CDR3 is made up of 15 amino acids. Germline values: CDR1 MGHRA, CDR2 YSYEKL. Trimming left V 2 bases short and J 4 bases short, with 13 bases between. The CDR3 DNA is TGCGCCAGCAGCCAACCGACTAGGCGTGCAGATACGCAGTATTTT. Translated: CASSQPTRRADTQYF.

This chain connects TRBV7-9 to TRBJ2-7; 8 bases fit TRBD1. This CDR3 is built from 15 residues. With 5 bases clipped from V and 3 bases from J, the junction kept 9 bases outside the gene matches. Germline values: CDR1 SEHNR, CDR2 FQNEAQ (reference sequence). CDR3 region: CASSRRTGPIYEQYF. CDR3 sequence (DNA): TGTGCCAGCAGCCGCCGGACAGGGCCCATCTACGAGCAGTACTTC.

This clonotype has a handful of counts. The CDR3 region has the DNA TGCAGTGCCTCGATCCTAGCGGGAGGGCCGAATGAGCAGTTCTTC. Translating it yields CSASILAGGPNEQFF. The genes are TRBV20-1 and TRBJ2-1; TRBD2 matches at 12 bases. Germline trimming cut 6 bases from V and 7 bases from J; bases unmatched to any gene: 10. The CDR3 runs to 15 residues. Germline-derived CDR1 and CDR2 are DFQATT and SNEGSKA (reference sequence).

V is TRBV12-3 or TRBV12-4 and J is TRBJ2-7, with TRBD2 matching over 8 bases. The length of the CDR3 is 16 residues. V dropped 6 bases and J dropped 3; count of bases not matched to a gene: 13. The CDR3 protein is CASRRRGGVVDYEQYF. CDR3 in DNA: TGTGCCAGCAGACGTCGGGGGGGCGTAGTCGACTACGAGCAGTACTTC.

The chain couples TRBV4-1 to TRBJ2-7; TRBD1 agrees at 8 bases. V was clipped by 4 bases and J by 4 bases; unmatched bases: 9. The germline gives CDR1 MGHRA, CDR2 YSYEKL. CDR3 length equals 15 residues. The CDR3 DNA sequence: TGCGCCAGCAGCCGCGGACAGGGTGCAGGGTACGAGCAGTACTTC. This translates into CASSRGQGAGYEQYF.

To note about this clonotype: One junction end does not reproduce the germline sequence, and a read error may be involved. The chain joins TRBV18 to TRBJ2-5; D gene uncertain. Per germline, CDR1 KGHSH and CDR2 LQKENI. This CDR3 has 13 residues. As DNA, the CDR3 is TGTGCCAGCTCACCAAGGCCCCAAGAGGCCCAGTACTTC. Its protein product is CASSPRPQEAQYF.

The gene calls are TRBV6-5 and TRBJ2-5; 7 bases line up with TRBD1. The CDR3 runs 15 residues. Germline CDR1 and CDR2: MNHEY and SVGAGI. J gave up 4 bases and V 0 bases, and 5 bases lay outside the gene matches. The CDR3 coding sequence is TGTGCCAGCAGTTACTCGACAAACAGGGGAGAGACCCAGTACTTC. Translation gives CASSYSTNRGETQYF.

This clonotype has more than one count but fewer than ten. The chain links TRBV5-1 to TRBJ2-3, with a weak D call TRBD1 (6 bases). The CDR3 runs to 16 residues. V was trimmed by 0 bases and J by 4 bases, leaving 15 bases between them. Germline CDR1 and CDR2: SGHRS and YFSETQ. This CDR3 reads CASSLEGDQGADTQYF. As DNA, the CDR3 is TGCGCCAGCAGCTTGGAGGGGGATCAAGGCGCAGATACGCAGTATTTT.

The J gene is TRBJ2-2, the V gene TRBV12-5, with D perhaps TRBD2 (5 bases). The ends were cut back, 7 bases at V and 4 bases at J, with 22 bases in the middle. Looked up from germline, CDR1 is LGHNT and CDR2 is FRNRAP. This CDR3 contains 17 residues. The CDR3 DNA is TGTGCTAGTGCCTTGGGGAGTGGGCGGGCGGGCACCGGGGAGCTGTTTTTT. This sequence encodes CASALGSGRAGTGELFF.

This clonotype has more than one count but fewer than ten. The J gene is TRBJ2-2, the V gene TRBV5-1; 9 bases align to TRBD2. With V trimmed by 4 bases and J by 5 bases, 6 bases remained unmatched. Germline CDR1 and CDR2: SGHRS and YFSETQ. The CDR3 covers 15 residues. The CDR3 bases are TGCGCCAGCAGCCCGGTAGCGGGAGTGACCGGGGAGCTGTTTTTT. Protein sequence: CASSPVAGVTGELFF.

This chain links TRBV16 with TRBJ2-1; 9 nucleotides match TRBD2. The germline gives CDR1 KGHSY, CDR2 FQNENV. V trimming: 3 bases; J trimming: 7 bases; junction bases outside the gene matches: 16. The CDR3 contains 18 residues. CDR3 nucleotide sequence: TGTGCCAGCAGCCACCTAATACGAAATAGCGGGAGAGGGAATGAGCAGTTCTTC. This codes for CASSHLIRNSGRGNEQFF.

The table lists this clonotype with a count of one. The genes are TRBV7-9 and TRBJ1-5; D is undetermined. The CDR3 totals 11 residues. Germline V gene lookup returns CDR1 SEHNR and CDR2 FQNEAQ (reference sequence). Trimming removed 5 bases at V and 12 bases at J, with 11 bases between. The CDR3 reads CASSEDTFQHF. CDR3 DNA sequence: TGTGCCAGCAGCGAAGACACGTTCCAGCATTTT.

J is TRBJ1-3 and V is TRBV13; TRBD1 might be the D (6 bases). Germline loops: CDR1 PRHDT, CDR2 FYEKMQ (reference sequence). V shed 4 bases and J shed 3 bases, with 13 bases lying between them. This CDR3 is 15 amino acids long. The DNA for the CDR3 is TGTGCCAGCAGCTCCCTAAACAGGGTTGGAAACACCATATATTTT. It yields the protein CASSSLNRVGNTIYF.

The CDR3 DNA reads as TGTGCCAGTAGTACCCCCGGACAATCCCAAGAGACCCAGTACTTC. Protein product: CASSTPGQSQETQYF. The chain links TRBV19 to TRBJ2-5, with D perhaps matching TRBD1 (5 bases). CDR3 length: 15 amino acids. Trimming left V 4 bases short and J 1 base short, with 13 bases between. Germline CDR1 is LNHDA and CDR2 is SQIVND (reference sequence).

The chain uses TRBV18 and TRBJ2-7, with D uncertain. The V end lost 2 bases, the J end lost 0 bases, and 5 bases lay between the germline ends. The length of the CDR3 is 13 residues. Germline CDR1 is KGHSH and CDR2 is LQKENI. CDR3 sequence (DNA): TGTGCCAGCTCACCATACCTCTCCTACGAGCAGTACTTC. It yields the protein CASSPYLSYEQYF.

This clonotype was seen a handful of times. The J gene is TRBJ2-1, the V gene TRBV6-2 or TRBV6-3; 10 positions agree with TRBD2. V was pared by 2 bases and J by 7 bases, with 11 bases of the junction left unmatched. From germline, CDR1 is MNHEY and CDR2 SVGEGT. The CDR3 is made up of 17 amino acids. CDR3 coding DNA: TGTGCCAGCAGTTACCGATTTCCTCTAGCGGGAGAGAATGAGCAGTTCTTC. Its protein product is CASSYRFPLAGENEQFF.